These 30 T cell receptor beta chains were sequenced from one sample in a study of T cell clonality in common variable immunodeficiency. Study-wide findings and caveats: Common variable immunodeficiency TCR beta sequences reportedly had fewer deletions and N-nucleotide insertions.

Which antigens these TCRs recognize remains unknown. Some clones are missing from TCRdb's copy, which holds only in-frame ones; the method was immunoSEQ multiplex PCR. This record lists fewer than 25,000 clones, none seen once only, and the top ten clones contain approximately 7%. Input material: peripheral blood mononuclear cells. These receptors originate from a human donor with common variable immunodeficiency.

With regard to this clone: The CDR3 end falls 3 residues outside the read, so it is completed with the germline J gene. The chain carries TRBV19 and TRBJ2-6; 7 bases match TRBD1. Germline CDR1 reads LNHDA; CDR2 reads SQIVND (reference sequence). Germline trimming cut 10 bases from V and 2 bases from J; bases unmatched to any gene: 8. The CDR3 loop spans 15 amino acids. Incomplete CDR3 DNA: TGTGCCACCCGAGGGGGCAGCGCTGGGGCCAACGTC. Its translation is CATRGGSAGANV. The whole CDR3 reads CATRGGSAGANVLTF.

Details on this clone: The sequenced fragment ends 3 residues before the CDR3 boundary, so the rest is inferred from the germline J gene. The chain links TRBV6-2 or TRBV6-3 to TRBJ2-7, with 11 bases identical to TRBD1. CDR3 size: 15 residues. From germline, CDR1 is MNHEY and CDR2 SVGEGT. J was trimmed by 1 base and V by 6 bases; bases with no gene match: 5. The CDR3 sequence is CASSSRDRGSYEQYF. Partial CDR3 DNA: TGTGCCAGCAGCTCCCGGGACAGGGGGTCCTACGAG.

This clone rates as medium-sized. The read halts 3 residues ahead of the CDR3 end, with the missing end drawn from the germline J gene. This rearrangement joins TRBV5-1 to TRBJ2-7; 10 positions agree with TRBD1. This CDR3 is built from 16 residues. V lost 0 bases and J lost 6; bases outside the gene matches: 9. Germline loops: CDR1 SGHRS, CDR2 YFSETQ. CDR3 amino acids: CASSLGAGTGVVEQYF. CDR3 DNA (partial): TGCGCCAGCAGCTTGGGGGCCGGGACAGGGGTCGTCGAG.

Details on this clone: The DNA ends 3 residues before the CDR3 does, and the rest of the CDR3 is filled in from the germline J gene. Other DNA sequences in the same sample also yield this CDR3. The genes are TRBV23-1 and TRBJ2-1; perhaps TRBD1 as D (5 bases). TRBV23-1 is an ORF; its function is uncertain. Trimming removed 2 bases from V and 0 bases from J, with 14 bases in between. This CDR3 spans 17 amino acids. CDR3 bases read: TGCGCCAGCAGTCAACCGGGTACAGGTGGCTCCTACAATGAG. Amino acid sequence: CASSQPGTGGSYNE. The full CDR3 sequence reads CASSQPGTGGSYNEQFF.

This clone was seen only a few times. The read falls 3 residues short of the CDR3 end, and the missing part is taken from the germline J gene. The genes are TRBV6-2 or TRBV6-3 and TRBJ2-1; D perhaps matches TRBD2 (6 bases). CDR1 MNHEY and CDR2 SVGEGT come from the germline V gene. Trimming pared 7 bases from V and 6 bases from J, leaving 13 bases between. The CDR3 consists of 13 residues. This chain's CDR3 is CASKGGMGNEQFF. The covered CDR3 bases are TGTGCCAGCAAGGGCGGGATGGGCAATGAG.

This clone was counted between two and nine times. Read sequence stops 3 residues before the CDR3 end, and the germline J gene provides the missing end. This rearrangement joins TRBV30 to TRBJ2-3; 8 bases map to TRBD2. The V segment lost 0 bases and the J segment 1 base; nucleotides outside the gene matches: 6. CDR3 length: 16 residues. The germline gives CDR1 GTSNPN, CDR2 SVGIG (reference sequence). The CDR3 loop is CAWSVETGGGTDTQYF. The sequenced CDR3 bases are TGTGCCTGGAGTGTAGAGACCGGGGGGGGCACAGATACG.

This clone turned up a few times. The CDR3 goes on 3 residues after the read ends, and that part is filled in from the germline J gene. V gene TRBV2 combines with J gene TRBJ2-2, with D possibly TRBD1 on 6 matching bases. The CDR3 loop spans 14 amino acids. Germline-derived CDR1 and CDR2 are SNHLY and FYNNEI. V gave up 2 bases and J gave up 6 bases, with 10 bases separating them. CDR3 DNA (partial): TGTGCCAGCAGTGAAATTGGGGGCCCCGGGGAG. This sequence encodes CASSEIGGPGE. The full CDR3 protein is CASSEIGGPGELFF.

Concerning this clone itself: With the read ending 3 residues before the CDR3 end, the germline J gene is used to fill in that end. V gene TRBV7-3 combines with J gene TRBJ1-6; TRBD1 agrees at 7 bases. V dropped 4 bases and J dropped 4; count of bases not matched to a gene: 7. In germline, CDR1 is SGHTA, CDR2 FQGTGA. The CDR3 contains 16 residues. The sequenced CDR3 bases are TGTGCCAGCAGCTCGCAGGGGGGCTTTTATAATTCACCC. Amino acids: CASSSQGGFYNSP. The entire CDR3 protein is CASSSQGGFYNSPLHF. Full variable domain (outside the CDR3, taken from reference TRBV7-3 and TRBJ1-6): GAGVSQTPSNKVTEKGKYVELRCDPISGHTALYWYRQSLGQGPEFLIYFQGTGAADDSGLPNDRFFAVRPEGSVSTLKIQRTERGDSAVYLCASSSQGGFYNSPLHFGNGTRLTVT.

To note about this clone: The read gets to within 3 residues of the CDR3 end, and the germline J gene fills in the rest. The chain joins TRBV7-9 to TRBJ2-1, with a weak D call TRBD2 (6 bases). The CDR3 runs to 15 residues. The germline gives CDR1 SEHNR, CDR2 FQNEAQ (reference sequence). With 5 bases removed from V and 7 bases from J, the gap between germline ends came to 18 bases. Here the CDR3 reads CASSARLESGNEQFF. The CDR3 bases that were read are TGTGCCAGCAGCGCCCGACTAGAGTCGGGGAATGAG.

This clone was observed many times. The read ends 3 residues early relative to the CDR3; the germline J gene fills the gap. The rearrangement uses TRBV29-1 and TRBJ2-2, with no clear D. The ends were cut back, 0 bases at V and 4 bases at J, with 6 bases in the middle. Germline assignment: CDR1 SQVTM and CDR2 ANQGSEA. The CDR3 spans 13 residues. This chain's CDR3 is CSVEDPVTGELFF. The CDR3 DNA, read in part, is TGCAGCGTTGAAGATCCCGTCACCGGGGAG.

This clone was seen ten or more times. The read falls 3 residues short of the CDR3 end, and the missing part is taken from the germline J gene. V and J are TRBV5-1 and TRBJ2-2; D is uncertain. This CDR3 comprises 16 residues. In germline, CDR1 is SGHRS, CDR2 YFSETQ. The V end was cut by 0 bases, the J end by 5 bases, with 14 bases between. The CDR3 here is CASSLDHLRYTGELFF. The sequenced part of the CDR3 DNA is TGCGCCAGCAGCTTGGATCACTTGCGTTATACCGGGGAG.

This clone was observed at least ten times. The read finishes 3 residues shy of the CDR3 end, and the germline J gene is used to complete it. The chain is built from TRBV2 and TRBJ1-1; D gene uncertain. Per the germline V gene, CDR1 is SNHLY and CDR2 is FYNNEI. The CDR3 consists of 15 residues. Trimming took off 4 bases at V and 1 base at J, with 13 bases between the two ends. The CDR3: CASSVYFAGNTEAFF. CDR3 bases read: TGTGCCAGCAGTGTCTATTTTGCGGGGAACACTGAA.

The sample holds many counts of this clone. From the germline J gene comes the end of the CDR3, since the read stops 3 residues before it. The chain couples TRBV20-1 to TRBJ1-2; 10 nucleotides match TRBD1. CDR3 length: 16 residues. V shed 0 bases, J shed 1 base, and the junction held 5 bases outside the gene matches. Germline CDR1 and CDR2: DFQATT and SNEGSKA (reference sequence). CDR3 sequence: CSARDTGQGNNYGYTF. Partial CDR3 DNA: TGCAGTGCTAGAGATACGGGACAGGGGAATAACTATGGC.

This clone was counted ten times or more. The missing CDR3 end, 3 residues past where the read stops, is filled in from the germline J gene. The rearrangement joins TRBV5-4 to TRBJ2-1; the D gene is possibly TRBD1 (5 bases). Trimming took 1 base from V and 9 from J, leaving 8 bases between them. This CDR3 comprises 12 residues. In germline, CDR1 is SGHNT, CDR2 YYREEE (reference sequence). The CDR3 bases that were read are TGTGCCAGCAGCTTGCAGGGATCTGAG. Amino acid sequence: CASSLQGSE. The CDR3 in its entirety is CASSLQGSEQFF.

This clone has at least ten counts. The read falls 3 residues short of the CDR3 end, and the missing part is taken from the germline J gene. This chain connects TRBV18 to TRBJ1-1; 7 nucleotides align to TRBD1. The germline V gene encodes CDR1 KGHSH and CDR2 LQKENI. This CDR3 comprises 13 residues. J was trimmed by 5 bases and V by 4 bases; bases with no gene match: 4. The covered CDR3 bases are TGTGCCAGCTCACGGGACAGCTTAACTGAA. Residues: CASSRDSLTE. The entire CDR3 sequence reads CASSRDSLTEAFF.

Turning to this clone: With the read ending 3 residues before the CDR3 end, the germline J gene is used to fill in that end. This chain links TRBV7-3 with TRBJ1-1; a possible D gene is TRBD1 (5 bases). The CDR3 consists of 13 residues. The germline V gene encodes CDR1 SGHTA and CDR2 FQGTGA. Trimming took 4 bases from V and 1 from J, leaving 7 bases between them. The part of the CDR3 DNA that was read is TGTGCCAGCAGCTCAGGACAGAACACTGAA. Its translation is CASSSGQNTE. The complete CDR3 protein is CASSSGQNTEAFF.

This clone came up a few times. Read sequence stops 3 residues before the CDR3 end, and the germline J gene provides the missing end. J is TRBJ2-7 and V is TRBV5-4, with TRBD1 matching over 7 bases. This CDR3 has 15 amino acids. Germline loops: CDR1 SGHNT, CDR2 YYREEE (reference sequence). The V segment lost 1 base and the J segment 3 bases; nucleotides outside the gene matches: 7. Partial CDR3 DNA: TGTGCCAGCAGCTTGCTTACAGGGGAATACTACGAG. Its protein is CASSLLTGEYYE. In full, the CDR3 reads CASSLLTGEYYEQYF.

This clone occurred many times. The read finishes 3 residues shy of the CDR3 end, and the germline J gene is used to complete it. This rearrangement joins TRBV19 to TRBJ2-1, with 7 nucleotides matching TRBD2. The CDR3 has 14 amino acids. J was trimmed by 5 bases and V by 5 bases; bases with no gene match: 6. Per germline, CDR1 LNHDA and CDR2 SQIVND (reference sequence). The CDR3 sequence is CASSAGGGNNEQFF. The CDR3 DNA, read in part, is TGTGCCAGTAGTGCGGGCGGGGGAAACAATGAG.

Many counts were recorded for this clone. The read falls 3 residues short of the CDR3 end, and the missing part is taken from the germline J gene. The V and J genes are TRBV19 and TRBJ2-7, with D hard to call. The V end was cut by 3 bases, the J end by 3 bases, with 9 bases between. The germline gives CDR1 LNHDA, CDR2 SQIVND (reference sequence). The CDR3 extends over 13 amino acids. CDR3 residues: CASSIPGIYEQYF. Incomplete CDR3 DNA: TGTGCCAGTAGTATTCCAGGAATCTACGAG.

This clone was picked up many times. The read falls 3 residues short of the CDR3 end, and the missing part is taken from the germline J gene. The gene calls are TRBV7-9 and TRBJ2-4; possibly TRBD2 for D (6 bases). The CDR3 has 14 residues. Trimming took 1 base from V and 6 from J, leaving 10 bases between them. CDR1 is SEHNR, CDR2 FQNEAQ, per germline (reference sequence). This CDR3 reads CASSLVAEGNIQYF. The sequenced part of the CDR3 DNA is TGTGCCAGCAGCTTAGTAGCGGAGGGAAACATT.

This clone turned up a few times. The read is 3 residues too short to cover the CDR3 end, so that end is filled in from the germline J gene. The J gene is TRBJ2-6, the V gene TRBV30, with 8 bases that match TRBD1. CDR1 GTSNPN and CDR2 SVGIG come from the germline V gene (reference sequence). The CDR3 has 16 amino acids. V lost 5 bases and J lost 3; bases outside the gene matches: 9. The CDR3 protein is CAWSSGGVSGANVLTF. CDR3 bases read: TGTGCCTGGTCCTCAGGGGGCGTTAGTGGGGCCAACGTC.

The sample holds a few counts of this clone. The CDR3 end lies 3 residues beyond the end of the read and is filled in from the germline J gene. The rearrangement joins TRBV20-1 to TRBJ1-2; TRBD1 agrees at 9 bases. Per germline, CDR1 DFQATT and CDR2 SNEGSKA (reference sequence). This CDR3 region has 15 residues. J lost 5 bases, V lost 0 bases, and 7 bases had no gene match. The chain's CDR3 is CSARDPGQGGYGYTF. CDR3 DNA (partial): TGCAGTGCTAGAGATCCGGGACAGGGAGGGTATGGC.

This clone was recorded a few times. The read is 3 residues too short to cover the CDR3 end, so that end is filled in from the germline J gene. The chain is built from TRBV30 and TRBJ1-2; D gene ambiguous. V was pared by 5 bases and J by 5 bases, with 12 bases between. The CDR3 loop spans 12 amino acids. Germline V gives CDR1 GTSNPN, CDR2 SVGIG (reference sequence). Partial CDR3 DNA: TGTGCCTGGTTCTCCGGAGGGTATGGC. Residues: CAWFSGGYG. The entire CDR3 protein reads CAWFSGGYGYTF. Full variable domain (outside the CDR3, taken from reference TRBV30 and TRBJ1-2): SQTIHQWPATLVQPVGSPLSLECTVEGTSNPNLYWYRQAAGRGLQLLFYSVGIGQISSEVPQNLSASRPQDRQFILSSKKLLLSDSGFYLCAWFSGGYGYTFGSGTRLTVV.

This clone was observed at least ten times. The read comes to an end 3 residues before the CDR3 does, leaving the germline J gene to fill in the end. The chain carries TRBV20-1 and TRBJ1-5; perhaps TRBD1 as D (6 bases). In germline, CDR1 is DFQATT, CDR2 SNEGSKA (reference sequence). Trimming took 3 bases from V and 5 from J, leaving 11 bases between them. CDR3 length: 13 residues. CDR3 sequence: CSASGGLDQPQHF. The sequenced part of the CDR3 DNA is TGCAGTGCTAGTGGGGGCTTGGATCAGCCC.

This clone has more than one count but fewer than ten. The read comes to an end 3 residues before the CDR3 does, leaving the germline J gene to fill in the end. The rearrangement joins TRBV19 to TRBJ1-4; perhaps TRBD1 as D (5 bases). V lost 6 bases and J 5 bases, leaving 16 bases between the germline ends. Germline CDR1 is LNHDA and CDR2 is SQIVND (reference sequence). The CDR3 sequence is 15 residues long. CDR3 residues: CASSPRGEGNEKLFF. The DNA read from the CDR3 is TGTGCCAGTAGCCCGAGAGGGGAGGGAAATGAAAAA.

This clone has at least ten counts. The CDR3 DNA, read in part, is TGCGCCAGCAGCTTGTTAGCGGGGGGGCTTCACAATGAG. It codes for CASSLLAGGLHNE. Given in full, the CDR3 is CASSLLAGGLHNEQFF. This chain links TRBV5-1 with TRBJ2-1; 11 bases fit TRBD2. From the germline J gene comes the end of the CDR3, since the read stops 3 residues before it. The J segment lost 5 bases and the V segment lost 1 base, leaving 5 bases of the junction unmatched. Germline loops: CDR1 SGHRS, CDR2 YFSETQ. The CDR3 runs to 16 residues. The complete variable domain, with remaining parts taken from reference TRBV5-1 and TRBJ2-1, reads KAGVTQTPRYLIKTRGQQVTLSCSPISGHRSVSWYQQTPGQGLQFLFEYFSETQRNKGNFPGRFSGRQFSNSRSEMNVSTLELGDSALYLCASSLLAGGLHNEQFFGPGTRLTVL.

As regards this clone: The CDR3 end is not reached by the read, which stops 3 residues before it; the germline J gene fills it in. The chain couples TRBV7-3 to TRBJ2-3, with TRBD1 matching 8 bases. The junction had 2 bases not matched to a gene; V was cut back by 2 bases and J by 1 base. Per germline, CDR1 SGHTA and CDR2 FQGTGA. The CDR3 loop spans 15 amino acids. CDR3 sequence: CASSLRQGRTDTQYF. The DNA read from the CDR3 is TGTGCCAGCAGCTTACGACAGGGGCGCACAGATACG.

This clone was recorded a few times. The read comes to an end 3 residues before the CDR3 does, leaving the germline J gene to fill in the end. V usage is TRBV30 and J usage is TRBJ2-3; D might be TRBD1 (7 bases). The germline V gene encodes CDR1 GTSNPN and CDR2 SVGIG (reference sequence). The V and J ends lost 3 bases and 3 bases respectively, with 10 bases between them. The CDR3 length is 13 residues. The CDR3 protein is CAWSQGGTDTQYF. The part of the CDR3 DNA that was read is TGTGCCTGGAGCCAGGGGGGTACAGATACG.

As to this clone: The read terminates 3 residues before the CDR3 end, so the remaining end is supplied by the germline J gene. The chain is built from TRBV5-1 and TRBJ2-7; weak D call: TRBD2 (7 bases). Per the germline V gene, CDR1 is SGHRS and CDR2 is YFSETQ. Trimming took 2 bases from V and 2 from J, leaving 14 bases between them. The CDR3 extends over 15 amino acids. CDR3 sequence reads: CASSFSAGATYEQYF. The CDR3 bases that were read are TGCGCCAGCAGCTTCAGCGCGGGGGCGACCTACGAG.

This clone has at least ten counts. Read data end 3 residues before the CDR3 end; the end is taken from the germline J gene. The chain recombines TRBV30 with TRBJ2-2; D is perhaps TRBD1 (5 bases). The germline V and J ends were trimmed by 2 bases and 2 bases, with 6 bases remaining between them. Germline V CDR1 and CDR2: GTSNPN, SVGIG (reference sequence). This CDR3 region has 13 residues. CDR3 DNA (partial): TGTGCCTGGAGTTGGGGCAACACCGGGGAG. This codes for CAWSWGNTGE. The entire CDR3 protein reads CAWSWGNTGELFF. Full variable domain (remainder filled in from reference TRBV30 and TRBJ2-2): SQTIHQWPATLVQPVGSPLSLECTVEGTSNPNLYWYRQAAGRGLQLLFYSVGIGQISSEVPQNLSASRPQDRQFILSSKKLLLSDSGFYLCAWSWGNTGELFFGEGSRLTVL.